One sample yielded the 21 T cell receptor beta chains listed below, sequenced in a study of cytomegalovirus exposure and HLA in healthy donors. With 60 Vbeta and 13 Jbeta primers, the PCR was carried out. Clones were read by immunoSEQ multiplex PCR, and TCRdb kept only the in-frame ones, dropping some. The table includes 150,000 to 200,000 clones, 80% to 85% detected once. Specimen: PBMCs. The receptor set was obtained from a woman in her late teens or twenties in good health and CMV-seropositive.

V and J are TRBV11-2 and TRBJ2-4; 7 nucleotides match TRBD1. CDR1 is SGHAT and CDR2 is FQNNGV in the germline V gene. V shed 0 bases and J 8 bases; nucleotides not matched to a gene: 16. This CDR3 region has 18 residues. The CDR3 DNA follows: TGTGCCAGCAGCTTAGAAGGGGGCGCGGGCGGTAATCAGTACATTCAGTACTTC. Protein sequence: CASSLEGGAGGNQYIQYF.

The CDR3 nucleotides read TGTGCCTGGACCACAAGGCCAGGCCAAGAGACCCAGTACTTC. This gives the protein CAWTTRPGQETQYF. The rearrangement joins TRBV30 to TRBJ2-5; D gene uncertain. The ends were cut back, 4 bases at V and 1 base at J, with 13 bases in the middle. This CDR3 spans 14 amino acids. Germline V CDR1 and CDR2: GTSNPN, SVGIG (reference sequence).

The chain recombines TRBV28 with TRBJ2-7; TRBD1 agrees at 8 bases. V dropped 8 bases and J dropped 0; count of bases not matched to a gene: 3. The CDR3 is 13 amino acids. CDR1 and CDR2 from the germline V gene are MDHEN and SYDVKM. The CDR3 sequence is CASGGTGSYEQYF. CDR3 nucleotide sequence: TGTGCCAGCGGGGGGACAGGCTCCTACGAGCAGTACTTC.

This clone was detected a few times. The V call is TRBV7-9, the J call TRBJ2-1, with a tentative D call TRBD1 (5 bases). Germline V gene sequence: CDR1 SEHNR, CDR2 FQNEAQ (reference sequence). V lost 0 bases and J lost 8, with 14 bases in between. This CDR3 has 15 residues. The CDR3 here is CASSLAVLRGHEQFF. CDR3 bases: TGTGCCAGCAGCTTAGCGGTTTTAAGGGGCCATGAGCAGTTCTTC. Drawing the rest from reference TRBV7-9 and TRBJ2-1, the complete variable domain is DTGVSQNPRHKITKRGQNVTFRCDPISEHNRLYWYRQTLGQGPEFLTYFQNEAQLEKSRLLSDRFSAERPKGSFSTLEIQRTEQGDSAMYLCASSLAVLRGHEQFFGPGTRLTVL.

The chain links TRBV7-9 to TRBJ2-5; no clear D. Germline V gives CDR1 SEHNR, CDR2 FQNEAQ (reference sequence). V gave up 5 bases and J gave up 2 bases, with 12 bases separating them. The CDR3 runs to 14 residues. CDR3: CASSQGVAQETQYF. The CDR3 DNA is TGTGCCAGCAGCCAAGGAGTTGCGCAAGAGACCCAGTACTTC.

This clone came up a few times. The V call is TRBV10-3, the J call TRBJ2-1; TRBD1 aligns across 9 bases. Losses at the gene ends were 6 bases for V and 7 bases for J; bases not matched to a gene: 4. The germline gives CDR1 ENHRY, CDR2 SYGVKD. The CDR3 length is 13 residues. CDR3 DNA sequence: TGTGCCATCAGGGGACAGGGTACGAATGAGCAGTTCTTC. This sequence encodes CAIRGQGTNEQFF.

This rearrangement joins TRBV19 to TRBJ1-1; a possible D gene is TRBD1 (6 bases). The CDR3 extends over 13 amino acids. The germline V and J ends were trimmed by 5 bases and 5 bases, with 12 bases remaining between them. The germline V gene has CDR1 LNHDA and CDR2 SQIVND (reference sequence). The CDR3 DNA reads as TGTGCCAGTAGTGAACAGGGTTGGACTGAAGCTTTCTTT. Translation: CASSEQGWTEAFF.

V is TRBV19 and J is TRBJ2-7; 14 bases align to TRBD2. The CDR3 extends over 14 amino acids. Trimming removed 3 bases from V and 8 bases from J; junction bases left unmatched: 3. From germline, CDR1 is LNHDA and CDR2 SQIVND (reference sequence). CDR3 residues: CASSIGTSGGQQYF. DNA of the CDR3: TGTGCCAGTAGTATTGGGACTAGCGGGGGCCAGCAGTACTTC.

The chain is built from TRBV19 and TRBJ2-5, with a possible D match to TRBD2 (5 bases). The better agreement between TRBJ2-7 and the DNA end casts doubt on the J call. The germline V gene encodes CDR1 LNHDA and CDR2 SQIVND (reference sequence). The CDR3 spans 15 residues. The chain's CDR3 is CASSIGIRGAYEQYF. The DNA for the CDR3 is TGTGCCAGTAGTATCGGGATTCGGGGAGCCTACGAGCAGTACTTC.

This clone was observed a single time. The rearrangement uses TRBV7-9 and TRBJ2-7; tentative D call: TRBD2 (5 bases). There are 14 residues in the CDR3. CDR1 SEHNR and CDR2 FQNEAQ come from the germline V gene (reference sequence). V gave up 3 bases and J gave up 2 bases, with 11 bases separating them. CDR3 bases: TGTGCCAGCAGCTTGACTACCGCACCCTACGAGCAGTACTTC. This translates into CASSLTTAPYEQYF.

The chain recombines TRBV30 with TRBJ1-1, with D perhaps TRBD1 (5 bases). This CDR3 is 15 amino acids long. Per the germline V gene, CDR1 is GTSNPN and CDR2 is SVGIG (reference sequence). V shed 5 bases and J shed 4 bases, with 20 bases lying between them. CDR3 loop: CAWGYPQGLITEAFF. Here the CDR3 DNA reads TGTGCCTGGGGGTATCCTCAGGGTTTGATCACTGAAGCTTTCTTT.

The gene calls are TRBV2 and TRBJ1-4; TRBD1 agrees at 8 bases. This CDR3 has 14 residues. The V gene's germline CDR1 is SNHLY and CDR2 FYNNEI. Unmatched junction bases numbered 9, after V lost 7 bases and J lost 8 bases. CDR3: CASKPTGVGEKLFF. The CDR3 coding sequence is TGTGCCAGCAAACCGACAGGGGTAGGCGAAAAACTGTTTTTT.

The V gene is TRBV2, the J gene TRBJ2-1, with a possible D match to TRBD2 (6 bases). This CDR3 is 15 amino acids long. Germline lookup yields CDR1 SNHLY and CDR2 FYNNEI. With 6 bases removed from V and 0 bases from J, the gap between germline ends came to 12 bases. This CDR3 reads CASRGDGSSYNEQFF. The CDR3 nucleotides are TGTGCCAGCAGGGGGGACGGGAGCTCCTACAATGAGCAGTTCTTC.

This chain links TRBV7-3 with TRBJ1-2; maybe TRBD1 (5 bases). V was pared by 3 bases and J by 7 bases, with 12 bases between. Per germline, CDR1 SGHTA and CDR2 FQGTGA. CDR3 length: 13 residues. CDR3: CASSFNQGGGYTF. In DNA form, the CDR3 reads TGTGCCAGCAGCTTCAACCAGGGAGGTGGCTACACCTTC.

The chain uses TRBV30 and TRBJ2-5; D may be TRBD1 (5 bases). CDR1 is GTSNPN and CDR2 is SVGIG in the germline V gene (reference sequence). CDR3 size: 13 residues. V lost 5 bases and J 3 bases, leaving 13 bases between the germline ends. CDR3 sequence: CAWATGVKETQYF. The CDR3 nucleotides are TGTGCCTGGGCTACAGGAGTTAAAGAGACCCAGTACTTC.

This chain links TRBV6-6 with TRBJ2-6; D is unclear. V gave up 2 bases and J gave up 2 bases, with 7 bases separating them. CDR1 MNHNY and CDR2 SVGAGI come from the germline V gene (reference sequence). The CDR3 extends over 15 amino acids. CDR3 bases: TGTGCCAGCAGTTACGGTAGAACTGGGGCCAACGTCCTGACTTTC. It yields the protein CASSYGRTGANVLTF.

J is TRBJ1-4 and V is TRBV14; D call uncertain. Germline V gene data show CDR1 as SGHDN and CDR2 as FVKESK. The CDR3 spans 12 residues. V was clipped by 6 bases and J by 13 bases, with 15 bases between them. CDR3 nucleotide sequence: TGTGCCAGCAGTTTAATCCCGCGGAGACTGTTTTTT. Translating gives CASSLIPRRLFF.

The rearrangement links TRBV19 to TRBJ2-3; D might be TRBD2 (7 bases). V dropped 3 bases and J dropped 3 bases, with 13 bases sitting between them. This CDR3 is built from 15 residues. Germline CDR1 and CDR2: LNHDA and SQIVND (reference sequence). CDR3 DNA sequence: TGTGCCAGTAGTATGAGGGGGGGAGTAACAGATACGCAGTATTTT. It codes for CASSMRGGVTDTQYF. The full variable domain, in which reference TRBV19 and TRBJ2-3 provide the parts outside the CDR3, is DGGITQSPKYLFRKEGQNVTLSCEQNLNHDAMYWYRQDPGQGLRLIYYSQIVNDFQKGDIAEGYSVSREKKESFPLTVTSAQKNPTAFYLCASSMRGGVTDTQYFGPGTRLTVL.

The V call is TRBV6-1, the J call TRBJ2-7; a weak D match, TRBD1 (5 bases). V lost 3 bases, J lost 3 bases, and 18 bases lay in between. The CDR3 totals 16 residues. Germline V gene data show CDR1 as MNHNS and CDR2 as SASEGT. CDR3 sequence: CASSDNLGAGYYEQYF. The CDR3, as DNA: TGTGCCAGCAGTGATAATCTAGGGGCCGGATACTACGAGCAGTACTTC.

This clone was seen a handful of times. V and J are TRBV5-6 and TRBJ2-5, with 7 bases lining up with TRBD1. With 3 bases clipped from V and 3 bases from J, the junction kept 14 bases outside the gene matches. This CDR3 has 17 residues. Germline values: CDR1 SGHDT, CDR2 YYEEEE. The CDR3 coding sequence is TGTGCCAGCAGCTCAATCTCCGGGACAGCCTCTGAAGAGACCCAGTACTTC. Protein sequence: CASSSISGTASEETQYF. The variable domain in full, completed from reference TRBV5-6 and TRBJ2-5, reads DAGVTQSPTHLIKTRGQQVTLRCSPKSGHDTVSWYQQALGQGPQFIFQYYEEEERQRGNFPDRFSGHQFPNYSSELNVNALLLGDSALYLCASSSISGTASEETQYFGPGTRLLVL.

The rearrangement joins TRBV4-1 to TRBJ2-7; perhaps TRBD1 as D (6 bases). Trimming took off 4 bases at V and 7 bases at J, with 8 bases between the two ends. The CDR3 has 11 residues. Looked up from germline, CDR1 is MGHRA and CDR2 is YSYEKL. The DNA for the CDR3 is TGCGCCAGCAGCCGGCAGGGGGAGCAGTACTTC. It translates to CASSRQGEQYF.